This TCR beta chain emerged from a study of shared clonotypes between healthy human individuals. Study outcomes and limitations: Sampling included only blood; tissue repertoires likely differ.

Remarks on this clone: The antigen is undetermined.

Sequenced by immunoSEQ multiplex PCR; TCRdb stores in-frame clones only, minus some. This sample has about 2,200,000 clones, with 90% to 95% found just once. Naive-designated CD8 cells lacked CD45RO, were positively enriched for CCR7, and omitted terminally differentiated effector memory CD45RA+ cells. This TCR was recovered from a man aged 18 to 35 in good health. Some clones in this sample may be carry-over from other donors' samples. Sample: naive CD8+ T cells from PBMCs.

As DNA, the CDR3 is TGCGCCAGCAGCTTGGCGGGACTACCACCCAATGAGCAGTTCTTC. Its translation is CASSLAGLPPNEQFF. V and J are TRBV5-1 and TRBJ2-1, with 7 bases aligning to TRBD2. Germline-derived CDR1 and CDR2 are SGHRS and YFSETQ. V lost 0 bases and J lost 6; bases outside the gene matches: 6. The CDR3 loop spans 15 amino acids.